Sequencing of this T cell receptor (beta chain) was carried out in a study of shared clonotypes between healthy human individuals. Study-level findings and limits: Compared with memory subsets, naive subsets generally had larger estimated richness.

CDR3 size: 14 residues. The germline V gene encodes CDR1 MNHEY and CDR2 SVGAGI. Between the trimmed V and J ends, which lost 5 bases and 5 bases, there was a span of 13 bases. A remark on this clone: Its antigen remains unknown.

The table came from immunoSEQ multiplex PCR; TCRdb's copy has only in-frame clones and leaves some out. The sample carries some 2,500,000 clones, 93% recorded once. Those who donated, Caucasian adults without exception, all lived in Nashville, Tennessee. The sequenced material came from naive CD4+ T cells from PBMCs. Subset of the sample: CD45RA+ positively selected. The rearrangement joins TRBV6-5 to TRBJ1-5; maybe TRBD1 (6 bases). This clonotype was sampled from a man younger than 35 in good health. Some clones in this sample may be carry-over from other donors' samples. The CDR3 reads CASSRGGKDQPQHF. The CDR3 DNA reads as TGTGCCAGCAGTAGGGGGGGAAAGGATCAGCCCCAGCATTTT.